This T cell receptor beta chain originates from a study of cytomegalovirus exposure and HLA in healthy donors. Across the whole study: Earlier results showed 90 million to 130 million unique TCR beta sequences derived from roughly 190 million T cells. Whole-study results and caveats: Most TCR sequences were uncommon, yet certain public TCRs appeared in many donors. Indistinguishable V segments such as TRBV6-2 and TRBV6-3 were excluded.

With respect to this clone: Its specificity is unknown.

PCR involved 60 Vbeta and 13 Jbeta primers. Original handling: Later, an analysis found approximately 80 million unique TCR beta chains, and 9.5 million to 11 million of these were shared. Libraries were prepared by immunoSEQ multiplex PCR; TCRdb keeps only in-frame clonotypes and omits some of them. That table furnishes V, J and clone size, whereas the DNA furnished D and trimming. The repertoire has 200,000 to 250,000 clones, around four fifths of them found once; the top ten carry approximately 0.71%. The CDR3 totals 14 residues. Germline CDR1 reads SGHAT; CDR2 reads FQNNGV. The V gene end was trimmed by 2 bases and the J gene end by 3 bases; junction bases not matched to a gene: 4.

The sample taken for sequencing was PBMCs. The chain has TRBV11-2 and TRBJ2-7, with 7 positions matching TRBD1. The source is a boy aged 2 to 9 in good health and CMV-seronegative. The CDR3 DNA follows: TGTGCCAGCAGCTTACTGGACAGGCACTACGAGCAGTACTTC. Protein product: CASSLLDRHYEQYF.